A selection of T cell receptor beta chains follows, all from one sample in a study of cytomegalovirus exposure and HLA in healthy donors. Produced via immunoSEQ multiplex PCR; TCRdb's table is partial and in-frame only. The repertoire includes about 150,000 clones, 75% to 85% of them detected once, and approximately 8% sits in the top ten. Input material: PBMCs. These receptors originate from a man under 40 in good health and CMV-seropositive. The CDR3 runs from the conserved cysteine through the conserved F or W. The order of the fields is J gene, clone size, V gene, CDR3 protein. Not all rows give a size; the values are once, few, many and, for expanded clones, a class.

TRBJ2-2 - TRBV14 CASSQDQRRRTSFWTGELFF
TRBJ2-7 once TRBV7-6 CASSLRQGGAYEQYF
TRBJ1-1 - TRBV30 CAWSFSPEAFF
TRBJ1-2 - TRBV28 CASSSAGQNAPFPGYTF
TRBJ1-6 - TRBV11-2 CASSSGGPRSPLHF
TRBJ2-7 - TRBV7-6 CASSVTGIEQYF
TRBJ2-7 - TRBV11-2 CASSSQGSGLVGEQYF
TRBJ1-4 few TRBV5-6 CASSYRDVGEKLFF
TRBJ2-1 - TRBV7-6 CASRWAPSDEQFF
TRBJ2-1 - TRBV7-2 CASGSGGDYNEQFF
TRBJ1-6 - TRBV19 CASSIAQGHNSPLHF
TRBJ1-4 - TRBV2 CASIGERSGLFF
TRBJ1-5 - TRBV5-6 CASSLWAGSNQPQHF
TRBJ1-1 - TRBV10-3 CAMRQGGTEAFF
TRBJ2-7 - TRBV10-3 CATGDRDYEQYF
TRBJ2-7 - TRBV7-9 CASSPRHLTSGFNYEQYF
TRBJ1-1 - TRBV5-1 CASSQNTGVRGSEAFF
TRBJ2-1 - TRBV5-1 CASSQGLAGEGEQFF
TRBJ2-5 - TRBV5-1 CASSLASGRGQAQYF
TRBJ2-3 few TRBV30 CAWSRGRDTQYF
TRBJ1-6 - TRBV5-1 CASSFSTGPNYNSPLHF
TRBJ1-1 - TRBV27 CASSSGQAGNTEAFF
TRBJ2-3 - TRBV5-1 CASGRGERDTQYF
TRBJ2-7 few TRBV11-1 CASSLHRGLNEQYF
TRBJ2-1 few TRBV28 CASVVRGEQFF
TRBJ2-1 - TRBV6-4 CASSARGSGMYNEQFF
TRBJ1-6 - TRBV4-3 CASSQGTGGNSPLHF
TRBJ2-7 - TRBV28 CASSSPGQGVSYEQYF
TRBJ1-2 - TRBV5-4 CASSLANGEGYTF
TRBJ1-6 - TRBV6-1 CASSESGGNSPLHF
TRBJ1-2 - TRBV19 CASSIAVLDRGNYGYTF
TRBJ1-5 - TRBV5-4 CASSLGGVSNQPQHF
TRBJ1-5 - TRBV18 CASSPAGPSSQPQHF
TRBJ1-5 - TRBV7-2 CASSLATGSGQPQHF
TRBJ2-7 once TRBV27 CASGGSLEQYF
TRBJ2-7 - TRBV5-1 CASSLGQGSIYSYEQYF
TRBJ1-5 - TRBV5-5 CASSLQILGRGHQPQHF
TRBJ2-2 - TRBV19 CASSIEQYTGELFF
TRBJ1-2 - TRBV27 CASSLQGGQSYGYTF
TRBJ2-7 - TRBV7-2 CASSQLAGGIYEQYF
TRBJ2-5 once TRBV11-3 CASSLGGRETQYF
TRBJ1-3 once TRBV9 CASSLGQVSSGNTIYF
TRBJ2-7 - TRBV19 CASSGGPTSTYEQYF
TRBJ2-7 - TRBV7-2 CASSFPSAGREEQYF
TRBJ2-7 - TRBV9 CASSVRPGAGAGEQYF
TRBJ2-1 - TRBV9 CASSVTTSSNEQFF
TRBJ1-1 few TRBV7-2 CASSLKGDTEAFF